The 14 T cell receptor beta chains below all came from one sample that was sequenced in a study of beta chain features in type 1 diabetes. The entirety of the isolated RNA underwent reverse transcription, so expressed TCRB transcripts were sequenced. The repertoire was sequenced with immunoSEQ multiplex PCR; TCRdb's copy has only in-frame clones and lacks some. Of about 110,000 clones in the sample, about two fifths were seen once. The sample was stem cell memory CD4+ T cells from blood. Source of these receptors: a woman between 18 and 29 years old in good health.

The sample holds a few counts of this clone. V and J are TRBV5-6 and TRBJ2-7, with TRBD1 identical over 7 bases. Germline V gene lookup returns CDR1 SGHDT and CDR2 YYEEEE. The CDR3 totals 14 residues. V lost 3 bases and J lost 2; bases outside the gene matches: 5. Here the CDR3 DNA reads TGTGCCAGCAGCTACCTGGGACAGCCCTACGAGCAGTACTTC. This codes for CASSYLGQPYEQYF. Complete variable domain (other parts from reference TRBV5-6 and TRBJ2-7): DAGVTQSPTHLIKTRGQQVTLRCSPKSGHDTVSWYQQALGQGPQFIFQYYEEEERQRGNFPDRFSGHQFPNYSSELNVNALLLGDSALYLCASSYLGQPYEQYFGPGTRLTVT.

In its sample, this clone was seen a few times. The rearrangement joins TRBV12-5 to TRBJ1-2; possible D gene TRBD1, 6 bases. Germline lookup yields CDR1 LGHNT and CDR2 FRNRAP. Trimming took off 1 base at V and 4 bases at J, with 10 bases between the two ends. CDR3 length: 14 residues. The CDR3 loop reads CASGLEGVAYGYTF. In nucleotides, the CDR3 is TGTGCTAGTGGTTTGGAGGGGGTAGCCTATGGCTACACCTTC. The variable domain in full, with the rest retrieved from reference TRBV12-5 and TRBJ1-2, is DARVTQTPRHKVTEMGQEVTMRCQPILGHNTVFWYRQTMMQGLELLAYFRNRAPLDDSGMPKDRFSAEMPDATLATLKIQPSEPRDSAVYFCASGLEGVAYGYTFGSGTRLTVV.

This clone was seen only a few times. The J gene is TRBJ2-7, the V gene TRBV7-2, with TRBD2 matching 13 bases. Unmatched junction bases numbered 6, after V lost 4 bases and J lost 6 bases. The CDR3 consists of 15 residues. Germline loops: CDR1 SGHTA, CDR2 FQGNSA. CDR3 sequence: CASSSMGLAGIEQYF. CDR3 in DNA: TGTGCCAGCAGCTCAATGGGACTAGCGGGGATCGAGCAGTACTTC.

This clone was counted between two and nine times. The V gene is TRBV5-1, the J gene TRBJ2-1; a weak D match, TRBD1 (5 bases). There are 13 residues in the CDR3. The germline V and J ends were trimmed by 4 bases and 3 bases, with 8 bases remaining between them. Germline V lookup: CDR1 SGHRS, CDR2 YFSETQ. CDR3 region: CASSDSNYNEQFF. In DNA, the CDR3 is TGCGCCAGCAGCGACAGCAACTACAATGAGCAGTTCTTC.

This chain links TRBV7-9 with TRBJ2-1; 14 positions match TRBD2. The CDR3 has 19 amino acids. The V gene end was trimmed by 3 bases and the J gene end by 0 bases; junction bases not matched to a gene: 7. Per the germline V gene, CDR1 is SEHNR and CDR2 is FQNEAQ (reference sequence). In DNA form, the CDR3 reads TGTGCCAGCAGCTTTGCGGGACTAGCGGGAGTTTCCTCCTACAATGAGCAGTTCTTC. Translation: CASSFAGLAGVSSYNEQFF.

The chain couples TRBV7-3 to TRBJ2-3; 8 nucleotides agree with TRBD1. Trimming took 5 bases from V and 6 from J; bases not matched to a gene: 13. The germline V gene encodes CDR1 SGHTA and CDR2 FQGTGA. The CDR3 contains 16 residues. CDR3 nucleotides: TGTGCCAGCAGCCGCAACCCGGGACAGGCTATGGATACGCAGTATTTT. It codes for CASSRNPGQAMDTQYF.

The gene calls are TRBV6-5 and TRBJ1-1; tentative D call: TRBD1 (5 bases). Germline lookup yields CDR1 MNHEY and CDR2 SVGAGI. The CDR3 consists of 14 residues. Trimming left V 2 bases short and J 1 base short, with 8 bases between. The CDR3 loop is CASSYDRPNTEAFF. The CDR3 coding sequence is TGTGCCAGCAGTTACGACAGACCGAACACTGAAGCTTTCTTT.

The chain uses TRBV11-2 and TRBJ1-1; the D is unclear. The V end lost 4 bases, the J end lost 3 bases, and 9 bases lay between the germline ends. CDR3 size: 13 residues. Germline V gene sequence: CDR1 SGHAT, CDR2 FQNNGV. CDR3 nucleotides: TGTGCCAGCAGCTCTCAATCGGACACTGAAGCTTTCTTT. Translating gives CASSSQSDTEAFF.

This clone occurred a few times. V usage is TRBV28 and J usage is TRBJ1-1; D not resolved. The germline V gene encodes CDR1 MDHEN and CDR2 SYDVKM. The CDR3 loop spans 12 amino acids. V was cut by 8 bases and J by 0 bases, with 7 bases left in between. CDR3 region: CASRRLNTEAFF. The DNA of the CDR3 is TGTGCCAGCCGCAGATTGAACACTGAAGCTTTCTTT.

V is TRBV4-2 and J is TRBJ2-6, with D hard to call. The V gene's germline CDR1 is LGHNA and CDR2 YNFKEQ. Trimming stripped 1 base from V and 1 base from J, with 5 bases between. This CDR3 comprises 15 residues. The CDR3, as DNA: TGTGCCAGCAGCCAAGTTGAGTCTGGGGCCAACGTCCTGACTTTC. Amino acids: CASSQVESGANVLTF.

This clone was observed a handful of times. The chain recombines TRBV19 with TRBJ2-7; 13 positions match TRBD2. Germline V gene data show CDR1 as LNHDA and CDR2 as SQIVND (reference sequence). The CDR3 has 15 amino acids. V dropped 5 bases and J dropped 7; count of bases not matched to a gene: 8. The CDR3 is CASSFALAGGLEQYF. CDR3 DNA: TGTGCCAGTAGTTTTGCACTAGCGGGAGGGCTGGAGCAGTACTTC.

The chain couples TRBV5-1 to TRBJ2-1; TRBD2 agrees at 16 bases. Germline V lookup: CDR1 SGHRS, CDR2 YFSETQ. This CDR3 comprises 17 residues. J was trimmed by 3 bases and V by 2 bases; bases with no gene match: 2. CDR3 DNA: TGCGCCAGCAGCTTCGGGACTAGCGGGAGGGTCTACAATGAGCAGTTCTTC. It encodes CASSFGTSGRVYNEQFF.

V is TRBV29-1 and J is TRBJ2-7; the match to TRBD1 covers 8 bases. This CDR3 contains 14 residues. V shed 0 bases, J shed 3 bases, and the junction held 4 bases outside the gene matches. CDR1 SQVTM and CDR2 ANQGSEA come from the germline V gene. The CDR3 region is CSVEDRGLHYEQYF. CDR3 coding DNA: TGCAGCGTTGAAGACAGGGGGCTGCACTACGAGCAGTACTTC.

V usage is TRBV5-1 and J usage is TRBJ2-7; 9 nucleotides match TRBD2. The CDR3 loop spans 17 amino acids. J was trimmed by 3 bases and V by 0 bases; bases with no gene match: 10. Germline lookup yields CDR1 SGHRS and CDR2 YFSETQ. The CDR3 sequence is CASSLGPFSGSHYEQYF. The CDR3 DNA reads TGCGCCAGCAGCTTGGGCCCCTTTAGCGGGAGTCACTACGAGCAGTACTTC.